A single T cell receptor (beta chain) is shown here with its context. Antigen: not known. The assay that was used to sequence DNA from cultured CD4+ T cells was the Oncomine TCR Beta short-read assay. TCRdb ran MiXCR on the PCR reads and lists one entry per CDR3 protein. The repertoire consists of 9,500 to 10,000 distinct CDR3 sequences, with around 67% occurring once and the leading ten covering 37%. The entry originates in a study of vaccination and CD4 T cells after COVID-19. Germline V CDR1 and CDR2: SGHVS, FQNEAQ. This CDR3 is built from 15 residues. The junction had 6 bases not matched to a gene; V was cut back by 5 bases and J by 2 bases. Study findings and constraints: For convalescent patients, a median about 86% of reactive clones surfaced exclusively after vaccination.

Treatment denoted: approximately nine-day PBMC culture with coronavirus spike peptide pools or control peptides (ViraFEST assay). This clonotype was obtained from a human donor who had recovered from COVID-19. The specimen was CD4+ T cells from blood, cultured in vitro. The chain carries TRBV7-8 and TRBJ1-3, with 7 bases that match TRBD1. The CDR3, as DNA: TGTGCCAGCAGCCCGACAGGGTTAACTGGAAACACCATATATTTT. Its translation is CASSPTGLTGNTIYF.